The clone carrying this T cell receptor (beta chain) was counted only a few times. Via MiXCR, TCRdb re-called the RACE reads, giving one row per CDR3 protein. The sample gives about 65,000 distinct CDR3 sequences, 6% to 7% of which show up once; around 3.4% is in the top ten. From germline, CDR1 is MGHRA and CDR2 YSYEKL. The CDR3 consists of 15 residues. V lost 1 base and J lost 4, with 11 bases in between. The source of the sample is a study of human T cells and chemical hapten exposure. This sample's time point: healthy volunteer bleed at 6 weeks. Extraction of total RNA was performed on unfractionated whole blood.

The clonotype comes from a female donor in good health. Some clones in this sample may be carry-over from other donors' samples. The sample comprised whole blood. V is TRBV4-1 and J is TRBJ1-5; D gene unclear. In DNA, the CDR3 is TGCGCCAGCAGCCAAGGAGGACTGCTAAATCAGCCCCAGCATTTT. This translates into CASSQGGLLNQPQHF.